These 21 T cell receptor beta chains originate from one sample sequenced in a study of blood T cell repertoires in COVID-19. The data were produced by immunoSEQ multiplex PCR, yet TCRdb's version contains in-frame clones alone and is incomplete. In the table there are more than 60,000 clones, 86% of which are singletons. The specimen sequenced was peripheral blood. These receptors were taken from a man aged 45-65 years with active COVID-19.

The chain joins TRBV25-1 to TRBJ2-3, with 7 nucleotides matching TRBD2. Germline V CDR1 and CDR2: MGHDK, SYGVNS. After removal of 10 bases from V and 3 bases from J, the junction contained 7 bases not matched to a gene. The CDR3 runs 13 residues. CDR3 protein: CATNSGGTDTQYF. In DNA form, the CDR3 reads TGTGCCACCAACTCGGGGGGTACAGATACGCAGTATTTT.

This clone was counted between two and nine times. The chain uses TRBV6-5 and TRBJ1-2; D is perhaps TRBD1 (6 bases). V gave up 6 bases and J gave up 8 bases, with 19 bases separating them. This CDR3 region has 14 residues. Looked up from germline, CDR1 is MNHEY and CDR2 is SVGAGI. CDR3 nucleotide sequence: TGTGCCAGCAGAGTCGCACAGGGCCCCTGGGGCTACACCTTC. This codes for CASRVAQGPWGYTF.

The CDR3 sequence is CASSPPRGARTGELFF. CDR3 nucleotides: TGTGCCAGCAGCCCCCCCCGGGGGGCGCGAACCGGGGAGCTGTTTTTT. This rearrangement joins TRBV7-8 to TRBJ2-2; tentatively, D is TRBD2 (7 bases). The CDR3 consists of 16 residues. With 5 bases removed from V and 5 bases from J, the gap between germline ends came to 18 bases. The germline CDR1 and CDR2 sequences are SGHVS and FQNEAQ.

CDR3 loop: CASSVTGSSYEQYF. Here the CDR3 DNA reads TGTGCCAGCAGCGTAACCGGGAGCTCCTACGAGCAGTACTTC. The rearrangement uses TRBV9 and TRBJ2-7; maybe TRBD2 (6 bases). Trimming pared 1 base from V and 0 bases from J, leaving 8 bases between. CDR1 is SGDLS and CDR2 is YYNGEE in the germline V gene. This CDR3 has 14 residues.

This clone was detected only a few times. This chain joins TRBV7-2 and TRBJ1-2; 9 nucleotides match TRBD1. Looked up from germline, CDR1 is SGHTA and CDR2 is FQGNSA. V was pared by 2 bases and J by 4 bases, with 5 bases of the junction left unmatched. CDR3 length: 15 amino acids. This chain's CDR3 is CASSLQTGGIYGYTF. CDR3 nucleotide sequence: TGTGCCAGCAGCTTACAGACAGGGGGAATCTATGGCTACACCTTC.

V and J are TRBV30 and TRBJ2-2; tentative D call: TRBD2 (5 bases). The CDR3 totals 13 residues. V lost 2 bases and J 7 bases, leaving 11 bases between the germline ends. Germline CDR1 and CDR2: GTSNPN and SVGIG (reference sequence). Here the CDR3 DNA reads TGTGCCTGGAGTTCCGGACTCCGCGGGGAGCTGTTTTTT. It yields the protein CAWSSGLRGELFF.

The chain couples TRBV5-1 to TRBJ1-3, with TRBD1 matching over 7 bases. The V gene end was trimmed by 4 bases and the J gene end by 0 bases; junction bases not matched to a gene: 7. The CDR3 is made up of 16 amino acids. Per the germline V gene, CDR1 is SGHRS and CDR2 is YFSETQ. As DNA, the CDR3 is TGCGCCAGCAGCCTCGGGGACAGCCTCTCTGGAAACACCATATATTTT. Protein sequence: CASSLGDSLSGNTIYF. The full variable domain, completed using reference TRBV5-1 and TRBJ1-3, is KAGVTQTPRYLIKTRGQQVTLSCSPISGHRSVSWYQQTPGQGLQFLFEYFSETQRNKGNFPGRFSGRQFSNSRSEMNVSTLELGDSALYLCASSLGDSLSGNTIYFGEGSWLTVV.

The V call is TRBV15, the J call TRBJ2-1, with D maybe TRBD1 (5 bases). CDR3 length equals 14 residues. In germline, CDR1 is LNHNV, CDR2 YYDKDF (reference sequence). Between the trimmed V and J ends, which lost 1 base and 7 bases, there was a span of 11 bases. This CDR3 is CATSRGRVGNEQFF. CDR3 bases: TGTGCCACCAGCAGAGGCAGGGTCGGTAATGAGCAGTTCTTC.

The chain recombines TRBV6-2 or TRBV6-3 with TRBJ1-2; 9 bases match TRBD1. Per the germline V gene, CDR1 is MNHEY and CDR2 is SVGEGT. Losses at the gene ends were 2 bases for V and 5 bases for J; bases not matched to a gene: 6. The CDR3 contains 15 residues. CDR3: CASSYRTGAKYGYTF. The DNA for the CDR3 is TGTGCCAGCAGTTACCGGACAGGGGCCAAGTATGGCTACACCTTC.

This chain links TRBV27 with TRBJ2-7, with D possibly matching TRBD1 (6 bases). The CDR3 covers 14 residues. V lost 8 bases and J 5 bases, leaving 19 bases between the germline ends. Per the germline V gene, CDR1 is MNHEY and CDR2 is SMNVEV (reference sequence). CDR3 residues: CASRPGTKGHEQYF. CDR3 DNA sequence: TGTGCCAGCCGCCCAGGGACAAAAGGCCACGAGCAGTACTTC.

This clone was detected only a few times. V and J are TRBV6-2 or TRBV6-3 and TRBJ2-7, with 7 positions matching TRBD1. V trimming: 9 bases; J trimming: 3 bases; junction bases outside the gene matches: 5. CDR1 is MNHEY, CDR2 SVGEGT, per germline. The CDR3 totals 12 residues. The CDR3 is CASSDRDYEQYF. Here the CDR3 DNA reads TGTGCCAGTAGTGACAGGGACTACGAGCAGTACTTC.

The chain employs TRBV7-3 and TRBJ1-5; possibly TRBD1 for D (5 bases). CDR3 length equals 16 residues. Per the germline V gene, CDR1 is SGHTA and CDR2 is FQGTGA. V was trimmed by 3 bases and J by 0 bases, leaving 12 bases between them. The CDR3 coding sequence is TGTGCCAGCAGCTTCCCGACAGTCTATAGCAATCAGCCCCAGCATTTT. It yields the protein CASSFPTVYSNQPQHF.

The chain recombines TRBV7-2 with TRBJ1-1; D is uncertain. The CDR3 runs to 13 residues. Germline assignment: CDR1 SGHTA and CDR2 FQGNSA. V lost 5 bases, J lost 11 bases, and 18 bases lay in between. CDR3 sequence: CASSPPNVAVAFF. CDR3 nucleotides: TGTGCCAGCAGCCCACCGAACGTAGCGGTGGCTTTCTTT.

This clone was found once. The chain is built from TRBV3-1 (or the pseudogene TRBV3-2) and TRBJ2-3; no clear D gene. V shed 2 bases and J shed 2 bases, with 17 bases lying between them. The CDR3 consists of 17 residues. Germline CDR1 is LGHDT and CDR2 is YNNKEL (reference sequence). CDR3 DNA sequence: TGTGCCAGCAGCCAATTTAGAGTCGCGGCTATCACAGATACGCAGTATTTT. Its translation is CASSQFRVAAITDTQYF.

The chain recombines TRBV5-1 with TRBJ2-2, with TRBD2 identical over 8 bases. The CDR3 length is 15 residues. CDR1 SGHRS and CDR2 YFSETQ come from the germline V gene. Losses at the gene ends were 1 base for V and 3 bases for J; bases not matched to a gene: 2. As DNA, the CDR3 is TGCGCCAGCAGCTTGCACGGGGGGGACACCGGGGAGCTGTTTTTT. Translation gives CASSLHGGDTGELFF.

The chain is built from TRBV28 and TRBJ1-5, with TRBD1 identical over 8 bases. The CDR3 is made up of 15 amino acids. V shed 5 bases, J shed 6 bases, and the junction held 9 bases outside the gene matches. The germline V gene encodes CDR1 MDHEN and CDR2 SYDVKM. The CDR3 here is CASSLGTGLGQPQHF. The CDR3 bases are TGTGCCAGCAGTCTAGGGACAGGTCTCGGTCAGCCCCAGCATTTT.

CDR3 in DNA: TGTGCCAGCAGCCATATAGGGGGCGTGGGATCCTACAATGAGCAGTTCTTC. Amino acid sequence: CASSHIGGVGSYNEQFF. The chain combines TRBV3-1 (or the pseudogene TRBV3-2) with TRBJ2-1; 7 positions match TRBD1. With V trimmed by 3 bases and J by 1 base, 9 bases remained unmatched. Germline CDR1 reads LGHDT; CDR2 reads YNNKEL (reference sequence). This CDR3 has 17 amino acids.

The chain combines TRBV5-5 with TRBJ2-7, with TRBD2 matching over 8 bases. From germline, CDR1 is SGHKS and CDR2 YYEKEE (reference sequence). V lost 0 bases and J lost 0; bases outside the gene matches: 2. The CDR3 has 15 residues. Here the CDR3 reads CASSLAGGSSYEQYF. The CDR3 region has the DNA TGTGCCAGCAGCTTGGCGGGGGGGTCCTCCTACGAGCAGTACTTC.

This chain joins TRBV28 and TRBJ2-7; D not resolved. The V end lost 3 bases, the J end lost 9 bases, and 21 bases lay between the germline ends. From germline, CDR1 is MDHEN and CDR2 SYDVKM. This CDR3 comprises 15 residues. The CDR3 DNA reads as TGTGCCAGCAGTTTTGACGCCAGAGCAGGAATCGGGCAGTACTTC. Its translation is CASSFDARAGIGQYF.

The CDR3 bases are TGTGCAAGTCGCTCGAGCGGGAGCTCCTACAATGAGCAGTTCTTC. Amino acids: CASRSSGSSYNEQFF. V is TRBV12-2 and J is TRBJ2-1; the D segment call TRBD2 is taken from the table without a DNA check. TRBV12-2 has pseudogene status. There are 15 residues in the CDR3.

Details on this clone: Other DNA sequences in this specimen translate into the identical CDR3. The CDR3 loop is CASSPDRGGNQPQHF. In nucleotides, the CDR3 is TGTGCCAGCTCACCAGACAGGGGCGGCAATCAGCCCCAGCATTTT. J is TRBJ1-5 and V is TRBV18; 8 bases are a match to TRBD1. CDR3 length: 15 residues. V lost 2 bases to trimming and J lost 2 bases; unmatched junction nucleotides: 2. Germline loops: CDR1 KGHSH, CDR2 LQKENI.